Listed below are T cell receptor beta chains from one sample, sequenced in a study of type 1 regulatory T cells. From the reads, TCRdb called clonotypes with MiXCR, one entry per CDR3 protein. The data show under 75,000 distinct CDR3 sequences, around 21% seen once. Antigens for these TCRs are unknown. The sequenced sample was cultured type 1 regulatory T (Tr1) cells, either the whole culture or a sorted fraction (not recorded which). The receptors shown here come from a human donor in good health. Both conserved end residues are part of each CDR3. A D gene is named only where the DNA matches it firmly. Clone size is not always given. Where it is, it says once, few, many or a class for expanded clones.

few	TRBJ1-1	TRBV5-1	-	CASSLALDREMNTEAFF	TGCGCCAGCAGCTTGGCCTTGGACAGAGAAATGAACACTGAAGCTTTCTTT
-	TRBJ2-3	TRBV15	-	CATSREQHWRTVTDTQYF	TGTGCCACCAGCAGAGAGCAGCACTGGCGAACAGTCACAGATACGCAGTATTTT
-	TRBJ2-1	TRBV20-1	TRBD2	CSAEGLGDYNEQFF	TGCAGTGCAGAAGGACTAGGGGATTACAATGAGCAGTTCTTC
-	TRBJ2-5	TRBV18	-	CASSPLGGPKFQETQYF	TGTGCCAGCTCACCACTAGGGGGACCGAAGTTCCAAGAGACCCAGTACTTC
-	TRBJ2-2	TRBV18	-	CASSPQAWTGELFF	TGTGCCAGCTCACCACAGGCTTGGACCGGGGAGCTGTTTTTT
-	TRBJ2-5	TRBV20-1	-	CSASRPFETQYF	TGCAGTGCTAGCCGACCTTTTGAGACCCAGTACTTC
-	TRBJ2-1	TRBV20-1	-	CSARDIIRVRGREGDEQFF	TGCAGTGCTAGAGATATAATACGGGTGCGGGGACGGGAAGGCGATGAGCAGTTCTTC
-	TRBJ1-5	TRBV20-1	TRBD1	CSAPGQGNNQPQHF	TGCAGTGCTCCCGGACAGGGAAACAATCAGCCCCAGCATTTT
few	TRBJ2-1	TRBV5-1	-	CASSSFGNSYNEQFF	TGCGCCAGCAGCTCCTTCGGAAACAGCTACAATGAGCAGTTCTTC
-	TRBJ1-1	TRBV19	-	CASSIDPGPGEAFF	TGTGCCAGTAGTATAGATCCGGGCCCGGGGGAAGCTTTCTTT
-	TRBJ2-2	TRBV7-3	-	CASSLRGSTGELFF	TGTGCCAGCAGCTTAAGGGGTTCCACCGGGGAGCTGTTTTTT
many	TRBJ2-2	TRBV3-1	-	CASSQGGPQLFF	TGTGCCAGCAGCCAAGGTGGTCCCCAGCTGTTTTTT
few	TRBJ2-5	TRBV18	-	CASSPPSGPETQYF	TGTGCCAGCTCACCACCGTCAGGACCAGAGACCCAGTACTTC
medium-sized	TRBJ2-5	TRBV5-1	-	CASSGGSQETQYF	TGTGCCAGCAGCGGTGGGAGCCAAGAGACCCAGTACTTC
-	TRBJ1-6	TRBV2	-	CASRLGPNNSPLHF	TGTGCCAGCCGGTTGGGCCCTAATAATTCACCCCTCCACTTT
-	TRBJ2-3	TRBV20-1	-	CSAEEGTDTQYF	TGCAGTGCCGAAGAGGGTACAGATACGCAGTATTTT
-	TRBJ1-1	TRBV12-3/TRBV12-4	-	CASSGGRLTSSEAFF	TGTGCCAGCAGTGGGGGGCGTCTTACGTCTTCTGAAGCTTTCTTT
-	TRBJ2-1	TRBV5-4	TRBD1	CASSLQGGSSYNEQFF	TGTGCCAGCAGCCTACAGGGGGGTAGCTCCTACAATGAGCAGTTCTTC
-	TRBJ2-4	TRBV2	TRBD1	CASMLNRGDIQYF	TGTGCCAGCATGCTGAACAGGGGGGACATTCAGTACTTC
few	TRBJ2-1	TRBV28	TRBD2	CASSRSGRNDEQFF	TGTGCCAGCAGCCGTAGCGGGAGAAACGATGAGCAGTTCTTC
-	TRBJ1-5	TRBV24-1	-	CATSAANSNQPQHF	TGTGCCACCAGTGCAGCAAATAGCAATCAGCCCCAGCATTTT
few	TRBJ1-6	TRBV6-5	-	CASSYSEGDNSPLHF	TGTGCCAGCAGTTACTCGGAAGGAGATAATTCACCCCTCCACTTT
many	TRBJ2-7	TRBV20-1	TRBD2	CSAMKLAGVYEQYF	TGCAGTGCTATGAAACTAGCGGGAGTATACGAGCAGTACTTC
-	TRBJ1-2	TRBV6-2/TRBV6-3	-	CASSEDANYGYTF	TGTGCCAGCTCGGAGGACGCTAACTATGGCTACACCTTC
many	TRBJ2-1	TRBV5-1	-	CASSLKYNEQFF	TGCGCCAGCAGCTTGAAGTACAATGAGCAGTTCTTC